This T cell receptor (beta chain) emerged from a study of blood T cell repertoires in COVID-19. In the original workflow: Reference gene primer amplification in the assay estimated nucleated cell counts. Method: immunoSEQ multiplex PCR; TCRdb's copy keeps in-frame clones and lacks some. That table furnishes V, J and clone size, whereas the DNA furnished D and trimming. The sample lists about 46,000 clones; roughly 80% were seen once. The germline CDR1 and CDR2 sequences are SGHVS and FNYEAQ. This CDR3 is built from 16 residues. Trimming removed 1 base at V and 2 bases at J, with 14 bases between. This chain links TRBV7-6 with TRBJ1-1, with D uncertain. Sequenced input: peripheral blood. This receptor was identified in a man aged 60 to 75 with acute or convalescent COVID-19. The CDR3 region is CASSLESEGTNTEAFF. The CDR3 DNA reads TGTGCCAGCAGCTTAGAGAGTGAGGGAACTAACACTGAAGCTTTCTTT.